This T cell receptor beta chain was sequenced during a study of blood T cells in healthy people across ages. The use of a sample-barcoded 5' primer and a J-beta primer mix characterized a second PCR of roughly 7 to 11 cycles. Each cDNA molecule carried a tag from a template-switch adaptor that contained 12 random nucleotides. TCRdb processed the 5' RACE reads anew with MiXCR; each CDR3 protein has one entry. The sample has 800,000 to 950,000 distinct CDR3 sequences, about 28% seen once; the top ten hold more than 8.5%. The V end was cut by 5 bases, the J end by 9 bases, with 13 bases between. The CDR3 sequence is 12 residues long. The germline gives CDR1 MDHEN, CDR2 SYDVKM. Donors were systemically healthy Caucasian individuals from Russia aged roughly 6 to 100 years. The authors extracted at least 5 micrograms of total RNA per sample. The data were also submitted as part of a second study, on T cells of mothers and their children.

The sequence came from a middle-aged woman in good health. The source material was blood. The chain has TRBV28 and TRBJ2-5, with D unresolved. The DNA for the CDR3 is TGTGCCAGCAGTGAGGAATACCCGGCCCAGTACTTC. Translation gives CASSEEYPAQYF.